A single sample gave rise to the 19 T cell receptor beta chains below, sequenced in a study of blood T cell repertoires in COVID-19. The method was immunoSEQ multiplex PCR; TCRdb's version includes in-frame clones alone and lacks a portion of them. The profile shows some 80,000 clones, about 78% of them singletons. Sequenced material: peripheral blood. These receptors were taken from a man aged 55-75 years with COVID-19, enrolled during active disease.

This chain joins TRBV7-2 and TRBJ1-6; D is possibly TRBD1 (5 bases). The CDR3 is 14 amino acids. V was cut by 1 base and J by 14 bases, with 15 bases left in between. From germline, CDR1 is SGHTA and CDR2 FQGNSA. DNA for the CDR3: TGTGCCAGCAGCTTAGGCCCGGGGCGGGGCACCCTCCACTTT. As protein: CASSLGPGRGTLHF.

The J gene is TRBJ2-3, the V gene TRBV9, with TRBD2 as a possible D gene (5 bases). V dropped 4 bases and J dropped 0 bases, with 9 bases sitting between them. The V gene's germline CDR1 is SGDLS and CDR2 YYNGEE. The CDR3 has 14 residues. The CDR3 bases are TGTGCCAGCAGCTTCGGAGGTAGCACAGATACGCAGTATTTT. It is translated as CASSFGGSTDTQYF.

The rearrangement joins TRBV5-1 to TRBJ1-4; D might be TRBD1 (5 bases). The CDR3 loop spans 16 amino acids. CDR1 SGHRS and CDR2 YFSETQ come from the germline V gene. Trimming pared 4 bases from V and 0 bases from J, leaving 13 bases between. The CDR3 region is CASSRDQGATNEKLFF. CDR3 nucleotide sequence: TGCGCCAGCAGCCGAGACCAAGGGGCAACTAATGAAAAACTGTTTTTT.

This clone appeared once. The chain joins TRBV7-9 to TRBJ2-7; 7 bases match TRBD2. After removal of 0 bases from V and 3 bases from J, the junction contained 11 bases not matched to a gene. Germline CDR1 reads SEHNR; CDR2 reads FQNEAQ (reference sequence). The CDR3 is 17 residues long. The CDR3 coding sequence is TGTGCCAGCAGCTTAGCCTGGGGAGGGAATCCTAACTACGAGCAGTACTTC. This sequence encodes CASSLAWGGNPNYEQYF.

This chain uses TRBV29-1 with TRBJ1-2; possible D gene TRBD1, 6 bases. The CDR3 runs 14 residues. Trimming took 2 bases from V and 5 from J, leaving 15 bases between them. The germline CDR1 and CDR2 sequences are SQVTM and ANQGSEA. The chain's CDR3 is CSVEQGSPPYGYTF. The DNA for the CDR3 is TGCAGCGTTGAACAGGGGTCCCCCCCTTATGGCTACACCTTC.

CDR3 loop: CASSLGGVGSTEAFF. In nucleotides, the CDR3 is TGTGCCAGCAGCTTAGGGGGTGTGGGGAGCACTGAAGCTTTCTTT. The V call is TRBV7-8, the J call TRBJ1-1, with D uncertain. V lost 1 base and J 4 bases, leaving 13 bases between the germline ends. This CDR3 region has 15 residues. The V gene's germline CDR1 is SGHVS and CDR2 FQNEAQ.

The CDR3 sequence: CASSPIPTGGTEAFF. CDR3 in DNA: TGTGCCAGCAGCCCAATACCGACAGGGGGGACTGAAGCTTTCTTT. This chain joins TRBV9 and TRBJ1-1; 9 bases fit TRBD1. Germline CDR1 is SGDLS and CDR2 is YYNGEE. Trimming removed 4 bases from V and 5 bases from J; junction bases left unmatched: 9. The CDR3 runs 15 residues.

J is TRBJ2-3 and V is TRBV6-6; D not resolved. CDR3 length: 15 amino acids. V lost 5 bases and J lost 0, with 12 bases in between. Germline CDR1 reads MNHNY; CDR2 reads SVGAGI (reference sequence). In DNA form, the CDR3 reads TGTGCCAGCAGTGACACGCGACGGAGCACAGATACGCAGTATTTT. Its translation: CASSDTRRSTDTQYF.

This sequence joins TRBV6-2 or TRBV6-3 and TRBJ1-5; 11 bases line up with TRBD1. V lost 0 bases to trimming and J lost 7 bases; unmatched junction nucleotides: 2. The CDR3 length is 15 residues. Germline-derived CDR1 and CDR2 are MNHEY and SVGEGT. The CDR3: CASSYSGTGGQPQHF. DNA for the CDR3: TGTGCCAGCAGTTACTCCGGGACAGGGGGACAGCCCCAGCATTTT.

The chain links TRBV10-3 to TRBJ2-7, with 7 positions matching TRBD1. The CDR3 has 14 residues. V was pared by 6 bases and J by 4 bases, with 9 bases of the junction left unmatched. CDR1 ENHRY and CDR2 SYGVKD come from the germline V gene. CDR3 sequence reads: CAIRITGVKYEQYF. The CDR3 bases are TGTGCCATCAGGATTACAGGGGTAAAATACGAGCAGTACTTC.

A single count supports this clone. The rearrangement uses TRBV12-5 and TRBJ1-2, with unresolved D. The CDR3 loop spans 16 amino acids. Germline CDR1 is LGHNT and CDR2 is FRNRAP. V was pared by 5 bases and J by 4 bases, with 20 bases between. CDR3 loop: CASGPLGPPGGYGYTF. In DNA form, the CDR3 reads TGTGCTAGTGGTCCCTTAGGCCCTCCCGGCGGCTATGGCTACACCTTC.

In its sample, this clone was seen a few times. J is TRBJ1-4 and V is TRBV7-2; D is undetermined. From germline, CDR1 is SGHTA and CDR2 FQGNSA. Trimming removed 5 bases at V and 8 bases at J, with 6 bases between. The CDR3 covers 11 residues. CDR3 region: CASSHSEKLFF. CDR3 DNA: TGTGCCAGCAGCCACAGCGAAAAACTGTTTTTT.

The gene calls are TRBV5-4 and TRBJ2-3, with D unclear. Per germline, CDR1 SGHNT and CDR2 YYREEE (reference sequence). V dropped 2 bases and J dropped 1 base, with 11 bases sitting between them. The CDR3 is 15 amino acids. The CDR3 sequence is CASSLSPWRTDTQYF. CDR3 sequence (DNA): TGTGCCAGCAGCTTATCCCCGTGGCGCACAGATACGCAGTATTTT.

The chain employs TRBV25-1 and TRBJ2-7; D possibly corresponds to TRBD2 (5 bases). Germline CDR1 is MGHDK and CDR2 is SYGVNS. The CDR3 is 11 amino acids. V was shortened by 6 bases and J by 9 bases, with 12 bases between the two germline ends. The CDR3 protein is CASSLAAGQYF. CDR3 bases: TGTGCCAGCAGCCTAGCCGCCGGGCAGTACTTC.

V gene TRBV5-4 combines with J gene TRBJ1-6; 7 bases are shared with TRBD1. CDR1 is SGHNT, CDR2 YYREEE, per germline (reference sequence). V shed 8 bases and J 2 bases; nucleotides not matched to a gene: 7. This CDR3 is 15 amino acids long. CDR3 nucleotide sequence: TGTGCCAGAGATAGACAGGGTCCCTATAATTCACCCCTCCACTTT. Translation gives CARDRQGPYNSPLHF. Supplemented by reference TRBV5-4 and TRBJ1-6, the full variable domain reads ETGVTQSPTHLIKTRGQQVTLRCSSQSGHNTVSWYQQALGQGPQFIFQYYREEENGRGNFPPRFSGLQFPNYSSELNVNALELDDSALYLCARDRQGPYNSPLHFGNGTRLTVT.

The V call is TRBV5-6, the J call TRBJ2-1; no definite D call. CDR1 and CDR2 (germline): SGHDT, YYEEEE. The V end was cut by 0 bases, the J end by 8 bases, with 9 bases between. The CDR3 extends over 13 amino acids. This CDR3 is CASSLDSADEQFF. CDR3 in DNA: TGTGCCAGCAGCTTGGACTCGGCGGATGAGCAGTTCTTC.

The CDR3 DNA follows: TGTGCCAGCAGCTCAAGGGGACAGGACTATGGCTACACCTTC. Amino acids: CASSSRGQDYGYTF. The chain combines TRBV7-9 with TRBJ1-2, with 8 bases that match TRBD1. The trim removed 4 bases at V and 3 bases at J, leaving 4 bases unmatched. Germline V CDR1 and CDR2: SEHNR, FQNEAQ (reference sequence). The CDR3 loop spans 14 amino acids.

In its sample, this clone was seen once. CDR3 loop: CASSSGGATTDTQYF. The CDR3 nucleotides read TGCGCCAGCAGCTCAGGGGGCGCAACAACAGATACGCAGTATTTT. J is TRBJ2-3 and V is TRBV5-1, with 8 bases that match TRBD1. Germline V gene sequence: CDR1 SGHRS, CDR2 YFSETQ. V dropped 3 bases and J dropped 3; count of bases not matched to a gene: 6. The CDR3 loop spans 15 amino acids.

The CDR3 bases are TGTGCCAGCAGCCTGAAAGGGGCTTACAACACCGGGGAGCTGTTTTTT. Residues: CASSLKGAYNTGELFF. V usage is TRBV5-4 and J usage is TRBJ2-2; TRBD1 might be the D (5 bases). This CDR3 comprises 16 residues. Germline V gene data show CDR1 as SGHNT and CDR2 as YYREEE (reference sequence). Deletions cut 4 bases from V and 2 bases from J, with 15 bases between.